This T cell receptor beta chain came from a study of regulatory dendritic cells for organ transplantation. Regarding the study as a whole: Mature dendritic cells appeared to drive more memory CD8+ clonal expansion than regulatory ones.

Sorted subsets were CFSE-labeled and cultured approximately 5 days with allogeneic dendritic cells. With regard to this clone: Its antigen is currently unknown.

Per the germline V gene, CDR1 is MNHEY and CDR2 is SVGAGI. V was clipped by 3 bases and J by 1 base; unmatched bases: 4. CDR3 size: 15 residues. Profiled with immunoSEQ multiplex PCR; TCRdb holds only in-frame clones, not every one. The sample has roughly 9,800 clones, under 70% seen once. J is TRBJ1-1 and V is TRBV6-5; TRBD1 matches 8 bases. The sequence was obtained from a human donor in good health. The sample was naive CD4+ T cells from blood cultured with dendritic cells. Subset specified: CD45RA+ naive T cells. The CDR3 nucleotides read TGTGCCAGCAGTTATACCGGGACAGGGAACACTGAAGCTTTCTTT. This translates into CASSYTGTGNTEAFF.